These 26 T cell receptor beta chains were all obtained from the same sample, sequenced in a study of T cell responses to AZD1222 COVID-19 vaccine. Using immunoSEQ multiplex PCR, the repertoire was profiled, and TCRdb retains in-frame clones only, with some absent. Here the sample spans some 200,000 clones, 90% to 95% being singletons. Source: peripheral blood, taken on day 0 of AZD1222 vaccination. The source of these receptors is an adult in good health.

The chain employs TRBV19 and TRBJ1-5; D unresolved. Germline CDR1 LNHDA, CDR2 SQIVND (reference sequence). The CDR3 spans 11 residues. V lost 8 bases and J 5 bases, leaving 7 bases between the germline ends. The CDR3 DNA reads as TGTGCCAGTGGGCACGATCAGCCCCAGCATTTT. Translating it yields CASGHDQPQHF.

The chain is built from TRBV19 and TRBJ1-2; 9 positions match TRBD1. V shed 6 bases and J 3 bases; nucleotides not matched to a gene: 14. The CDR3 covers 17 residues. Germline CDR1 is LNHDA and CDR2 is SQIVND (reference sequence). The CDR3 DNA reads TGTGCCAGTAGGCCTAAGGGCGGACAGGGGTTTTACTATGGCTACACCTTC. Translated: CASRPKGGQGFYYGYTF. The whole variable domain, filled in from reference TRBV19 and TRBJ1-2, reads DGGITQSPKYLFRKEGQNVTLSCEQNLNHDAMYWYRQDPGQGLRLIYYSQIVNDFQKGDIAEGYSVSREKKESFPLTVTSAQKNPTAFYLCASRPKGGQGFYYGYTFGSGTRLTVV.

The rearrangement links TRBV12-3 or TRBV12-4 to TRBJ1-5; D is uncertain. CDR3 length: 13 amino acids. Trimming left V 3 bases short and J 6 bases short, with 9 bases between. In DNA, the CDR3 is TGTGCCAGCAGTTTTACCCCGGGTCAGCCCCAGCATTTT. Translated: CASSFTPGQPQHF.

V is TRBV7-9 and J is TRBJ1-2, with 7 bases that match TRBD1. The CDR3 runs to 15 residues. Looked up from germline, CDR1 is SEHNR and CDR2 is FQNEAQ (reference sequence). V lost 3 bases and J lost 4; bases outside the gene matches: 8. CDR3 DNA sequence: TGTGCCAGCAGCTTGACAGGGAAAGGAGGCTATGGCTACACCTTC. It translates to CASSLTGKGGYGYTF.

The V call is TRBV3-1 (or the pseudogene TRBV3-2), the J call TRBJ2-2; the match to TRBD2 covers 8 bases. The CDR3 is 15 residues long. V dropped 4 bases and J dropped 7; count of bases not matched to a gene: 8. Germline CDR1 reads LGHDT; CDR2 reads YNNKEL (reference sequence). The CDR3 loop is CASSPRGGVVGELFF. CDR3 DNA: TGTGCCAGCAGCCCCCGGGGGGGGGTCGTCGGGGAGCTGTTTTTT.

The rearrangement joins TRBV19 to TRBJ1-1; D is possibly TRBD1 (5 bases). V lost 4 bases to trimming and J lost 7 bases, with 19 bases between them. This CDR3 is built from 15 residues. Germline CDR1 reads LNHDA; CDR2 reads SQIVND (reference sequence). CDR3 sequence reads: CASSTARESGFEAFF. In DNA form, the CDR3 reads TGTGCCAGTAGTACGGCCAGGGAGTCGGGATTTGAAGCTTTCTTT.

For the CDR3, the DNA is TGCGCCAGCAGGGGAATTGGAACTGAAGCTTTCTTT. Translation: CASRGIGTEAFF. V gene TRBV10-1 combines with J gene TRBJ1-1; D unclear. With 6 bases removed from V and 5 bases from J, the gap between germline ends came to 10 bases. Per the germline V gene, CDR1 is WNHNN and CDR2 is SYGVQD (reference sequence). The CDR3 totals 12 residues.

The V gene is TRBV5-1, the J gene TRBJ1-4; D not certain. From germline, CDR1 is SGHRS and CDR2 YFSETQ. The CDR3 consists of 15 residues. V gave up 0 bases and J gave up 0 bases, with 6 bases separating them. The CDR3 is CASSLGPPTNEKLFF. The CDR3, as DNA: TGCGCCAGCAGCTTGGGACCTCCAACTAATGAAAAACTGTTTTTT.

The V call is TRBV7-2, the J call TRBJ1-1, with D maybe TRBD1 (6 bases). Between the trimmed V and J ends, which lost 4 bases and 10 bases, there was a span of 16 bases. This CDR3 is 13 amino acids long. From germline, CDR1 is SGHTA and CDR2 FQGNSA. CDR3 residues: CASSYVQGQSAFF. CDR3 DNA: TGTGCCAGCAGCTACGTACAGGGTCAATCAGCTTTCTTT.

This rearrangement joins TRBV3-1 (or the pseudogene TRBV3-2) to TRBJ1-2, with D perhaps matching TRBD1 (5 bases). This CDR3 has 16 residues. Germline CDR1 and CDR2: LGHDT and YNNKEL (reference sequence). V was shortened by 5 bases and J by 2 bases, with 18 bases between the two germline ends. This CDR3 is CASSFFQGSDNYGYTF. The CDR3 nucleotides are TGTGCCAGCAGCTTTTTTCAGGGAAGTGACAACTATGGCTACACCTTC.

The chain recombines TRBV2 with TRBJ1-5; tentatively, D is TRBD1 (6 bases). The germline V and J ends were trimmed by 6 bases and 2 bases, with 11 bases remaining between them. This CDR3 is 14 amino acids long. CDR1 is SNHLY, CDR2 FYNNEI, per germline. CDR3 in DNA: TGTGCCAGCAGGACTCGACAGGGCAATCAGCCCCAGCATTTT. It is translated as CASRTRQGNQPQHF. Variable domain in full (rest from reference TRBV2 and TRBJ1-5): EPEVTQTPSHQVTQMGQEVILRCVPISNHLYFYWYRQILGQKVEFLVSFYNNEISEKSEIFDDQFSVERPDGSNFTLKIRSTKLEDSAMYFCASRTRQGNQPQHFGDGTRLSIL.

The chain links TRBV7-9 to TRBJ2-7; 7 bases fit TRBD1. Per germline, CDR1 SEHNR and CDR2 FQNEAQ (reference sequence). The V and J ends lost 5 bases and 2 bases, in that order; junction bases with no gene match: 6. This CDR3 region has 14 residues. CDR3 amino acids: CASSPRDRTYEQYF. CDR3 nucleotide sequence: TGTGCCAGCAGCCCCCGGGACAGAACCTACGAGCAGTACTTC.

This rearrangement joins TRBV5-4 to TRBJ1-1, with D tentatively TRBD1 (5 bases). This CDR3 contains 13 residues. Per the germline V gene, CDR1 is SGHNT and CDR2 is YYREEE (reference sequence). V lost 2 bases to trimming and J lost 4 bases, with 9 bases between them. In nucleotides, the CDR3 is TGTGCCAGCAGCTTATCAGGGATCACTGAAGCTTTCTTT. Amino acid sequence: CASSLSGITEAFF.

The rearrangement links TRBV5-1 to TRBJ2-5, with 12 bases matching TRBD2. CDR3 length: 16 amino acids. Germline V gives CDR1 SGHRS, CDR2 YFSETQ. Germline trimming cut 0 bases from V and 0 bases from J; bases unmatched to any gene: 0. CDR3 sequence reads: CASSLGTSGDQETQYF. Here the CDR3 DNA reads TGCGCCAGCAGCTTGGGGACTAGCGGGGACCAAGAGACCCAGTACTTC.

This chain connects TRBV9 to TRBJ2-7; the D is unclear. Germline CDR1 SGDLS, CDR2 YYNGEE. The V gene lost 0 bases and the J gene lost 5 bases, with 9 bases spanning the gap. The CDR3 loop spans 13 amino acids. The CDR3 here is CASSVEPDHEQYF. The CDR3 DNA reads TGTGCCAGCAGCGTAGAACCCGATCACGAGCAGTACTTC.

The V gene is TRBV15, the J gene TRBJ1-1; TRBD1 is a possible D gene (6 bases). This CDR3 is 15 amino acids long. Germline V gene lookup returns CDR1 LNHNV and CDR2 YYDKDF (reference sequence). V was cut by 2 bases and J by 0 bases, with 10 bases left in between. CDR3 bases: TGTGCCACCAGCAGATATAGGACAGTGAACACTGAAGCTTTCTTT. The encoded protein is CATSRYRTVNTEAFF.

This clone has just one count. This chain connects TRBV29-1 to TRBJ2-7, with 9 nucleotides matching TRBD2. The CDR3 spans 16 residues. The trim removed 0 bases at V and 2 bases at J, leaving 8 bases unmatched. Per the germline V gene, CDR1 is SQVTM and CDR2 is ANQGSEA. CDR3 DNA sequence: TGCAGCGTTGAAGATGTCGCGGGAGGGCCGACCTACGAGCAGTACTTC. It is translated as CSVEDVAGGPTYEQYF.

CDR3 DNA: TGTGCCAGCAGTTTAACAGATACGCAGTATTTT. The encoded protein is CASSLTDTQYF. V gene TRBV12-3 or TRBV12-4 combines with J gene TRBJ2-3; no definite D call. V lost 2 bases, J lost 3 bases, and 0 bases lay in between. This CDR3 is 11 amino acids long.

This sequence joins TRBV5-1 and TRBJ2-2; D gene ambiguous. The CDR3 sequence is 17 residues long. V lost 0 bases to trimming and J lost 0 bases, with 12 bases between them. The germline V gene has CDR1 SGHRS and CDR2 YFSETQ. This chain's CDR3 is CASSLVSWQTNTGELFF. The DNA of the CDR3 is TGCGCCAGCAGCTTGGTATCTTGGCAGACGAACACCGGGGAGCTGTTTTTT.

J is TRBJ1-3 and V is TRBV5-1; unclear D gene. V was shortened by 2 bases and J by 4 bases, with 7 bases between the two germline ends. The CDR3 extends over 13 amino acids. Germline CDR1 reads SGHRS; CDR2 reads YFSETQ. The CDR3 protein is CASSFETGNTIYF. In DNA form, the CDR3 reads TGCGCCAGCAGCTTTGAGACAGGAAACACCATATATTTT.

This chain uses TRBV27 with TRBJ1-4, with D possibly being TRBD1 (5 bases). This CDR3 has 14 amino acids. Germline V lookup: CDR1 MNHEY, CDR2 SMNVEV (reference sequence). Between the trimmed V and J ends, which lost 4 bases and 8 bases, there was a span of 14 bases. The CDR3 reads CASSSGVGSEKLFF. In nucleotides, the CDR3 is TGTGCCAGCAGTTCGGGGGTGGGTTCGGAAAAACTGTTTTTT. The variable domain in full, completed from reference TRBV27 and TRBJ1-4, reads EAQVTQNPRYLITVTGKKLTVTCSQNMNHEYMSWYRQDPGLGLRQIYYSMNVEVTDKGDVPEGYKVSRKEKRNFPLILESPSPNQTSLYFCASSSGVGSEKLFFGSGTQLSVL.

The gene calls are TRBV6-5 and TRBJ1-2; no firm D call. V lost 6 bases to trimming and J lost 2 bases, with 7 bases between them. The germline V gene has CDR1 MNHEY and CDR2 SVGAGI. The CDR3 covers 12 residues. CDR3 sequence: CASRELNYGYTF. The CDR3 nucleotides read TGTGCCAGCAGAGAGTTGAACTATGGCTACACCTTC.

This chain links TRBV6-2 or TRBV6-3 with TRBJ1-1; no firm D call. Per germline, CDR1 MNHEY and CDR2 SVGEGT. The CDR3 is 16 residues long. V was trimmed by 0 bases and J by 0 bases, leaving 11 bases between them. As DNA, the CDR3 is TGTGCCAGCAGTTACTCGTATCCCCGGTTGAACACTGAAGCTTTCTTT. Translating it yields CASSYSYPRLNTEAFF.

In DNA, the CDR3 is TGTGCCAGCGCCCTTGGGTGGGATGGCTACACCTTC. This codes for CASALGWDGYTF. This rearrangement joins TRBV7-9 to TRBJ1-2, with D unclear. This CDR3 region has 12 residues. Germline lookup yields CDR1 SEHNR and CDR2 FQNEAQ (reference sequence). V was trimmed by 8 bases and J by 6 bases, leaving 13 bases between them.

The rearrangement uses TRBV7-9 and TRBJ2-7; D perhaps matches TRBD1 (6 bases). Germline loops: CDR1 SEHNR, CDR2 FQNEAQ (reference sequence). V was cut by 1 base and J by 4 bases, with 17 bases left in between. The CDR3 length is 16 residues. CDR3 nucleotide sequence: TGTGCCAGCAGCTTAGGGGCAGGGGAAGGGGAGTACGAGCAGTACTTC. It yields the protein CASSLGAGEGEYEQYF.

The chain combines TRBV5-1 with TRBJ1-4; TRBD1 might be the D (5 bases). Germline lookup yields CDR1 SGHRS and CDR2 YFSETQ. This CDR3 has 14 residues. The V end was cut by 6 bases, the J end by 7 bases, with 16 bases between. This CDR3 is CASTRGRESEKLFF. Here the CDR3 DNA reads TGCGCCAGCACCAGAGGCAGGGAGAGTGAAAAACTGTTTTTT.